Listed here are 22 T cell receptor beta chains from one sample, sequenced in a study of blood T cell repertoires in COVID-19. Libraries were prepared by immunoSEQ multiplex PCR; TCRdb keeps only in-frame clonotypes and omits some of them. The table lists about 170,000 clones, about 86% of them singletons, with about 2.7% in the top ten. The sequencing sample was made of peripheral blood. All receptors come from a human donor with acute or convalescent COVID-19. The donor label of this sample is uncertain.

V and J are TRBV28 and TRBJ1-5, with D hard to call. The V end was cut by 4 bases, the J end by 1 base, with 17 bases between. CDR1 MDHEN and CDR2 SYDVKM come from the germline V gene. There are 17 residues in the CDR3. The chain's CDR3 is CASSSESRRGSNQPQHF. The CDR3 bases are TGTGCCAGCAGTTCGGAATCGAGGCGCGGGAGCAATCAGCCCCAGCATTTT.

The chain couples TRBV11-1 to TRBJ1-1; D gene ambiguous. V gave up 1 base and J gave up 4 bases, with 10 bases separating them. The germline gives CDR1 SGHAT, CDR2 FQDESV (reference sequence). There are 14 residues in the CDR3. The CDR3 sequence is CASSLVRGGTEAFF. CDR3 DNA sequence: TGTGCCAGCAGCTTAGTCCGAGGAGGCACTGAAGCTTTCTTT.

The chain employs TRBV9 and TRBJ2-1; 11 bases line up with TRBD2. Trimming took 2 bases from V and 8 from J; bases not matched to a gene: 6. Germline CDR1 is SGDLS and CDR2 is YYNGEE. The CDR3 has 15 residues. For the CDR3, the DNA is TGTGCCAGCAGCGTCTCTAGCGGGAGGAGGGATGAGCAGTTCTTC. Protein: CASSVSSGRRDEQFF.

The chain combines TRBV9 with TRBJ1-1; 8 nucleotides line up with TRBD1. V was pared by 1 base and J by 4 bases, with 3 bases of the junction left unmatched. CDR3 length: 14 residues. In germline, CDR1 is SGDLS, CDR2 YYNGEE. The CDR3 bases are TGTGCCAGCAGCGTAACAGGACAGGGCACTGAAGCTTTCTTT. Translating it yields CASSVTGQGTEAFF.

The chain couples TRBV15 to TRBJ1-2, with D perhaps matching TRBD1 (5 bases). Germline assignment: CDR1 LNHNV and CDR2 YYDKDF (reference sequence). V was pared by 1 base and J by 3 bases, with 9 bases between. This CDR3 comprises 14 residues. CDR3 coding DNA: TGTGCCACCAGCAGAGCGGGGGAAGACTATGGCTACACCTTC. Translated: CATSRAGEDYGYTF.

V is TRBV7-8 and J is TRBJ1-2; TRBD1 might be the D (5 bases). This CDR3 has 15 residues. The germline CDR1 and CDR2 sequences are SGHVS and FQNEAQ. V was shortened by 2 bases and J by 2 bases, with 12 bases between the two germline ends. CDR3 coding DNA: TGTGCCAGCAGCTTAAAGGTCGACAGCAACTATGGCTACACCTTC. It specifies CASSLKVDSNYGYTF.

The CDR3 bases are TGTGCCAGCAGCGCCAGCGGGAGGAGCTCCTACAATGAGCAGTTCTTC. The encoded protein is CASSASGRSSYNEQFF. The V call is TRBV3-1 (or the pseudogene TRBV3-2), the J call TRBJ2-1, with 9 bases aligning to TRBD2. Germline CDR1 and CDR2: LGHDT and YNNKEL (reference sequence). The CDR3 loop spans 16 amino acids. Unmatched junction bases numbered 5, after V lost 5 bases and J lost 0 bases.

This clone was counted between two and nine times. The chain joins TRBV27 to TRBJ1-4; D gene uncertain. The CDR3 runs 14 residues. V gave up 4 bases and J gave up 3 bases, with 9 bases separating them. CDR1 and CDR2 (germline): MNHEY, SMNVEV (reference sequence). The CDR3 protein is CASSSPGSNEKLFF. The CDR3 DNA reads as TGTGCCAGCAGTTCACCCGGTTCTAATGAAAAACTGTTTTTT. Looking up the rest from reference TRBV27 and TRBJ1-4 gives the full variable domain: EAQVTQNPRYLITVTGKKLTVTCSQNMNHEYMSWYRQDPGLGLRQIYYSMNVEVTDKGDVPEGYKVSRKEKRNFPLILESPSPNQTSLYFCASSSPGSNEKLFFGSGTQLSVL.

The genes are TRBV6-5 and TRBJ1-4; D is perhaps TRBD1 (5 bases). The germline V gene has CDR1 MNHEY and CDR2 SVGAGI. This CDR3 contains 14 residues. Trimming took 8 bases from V and 4 from J, leaving 14 bases between them. In DNA, the CDR3 is TGTGCCAGCTCCGGGGGGGTCCTTAATGAAAAACTGTTTTTT. It codes for CASSGGVLNEKLFF.

Here the CDR3 reads CASSEDAGGRKVAKNIQYF. The CDR3 nucleotides read TGTGCCAGCAGTGAAGATGCGGGAGGGAGGAAAGTCGCCAAAAACATTCAGTACTTC. The J gene is TRBJ2-4, the V gene TRBV6-1; TRBD2 matches at 9 bases. This CDR3 comprises 19 residues. The V gene's germline CDR1 is MNHNS and CDR2 SASEGT. V was pared by 1 base and J by 1 base, with 11 bases of the junction left unmatched.

The CDR3 loop is CASSLLAGGQETQYF. CDR3 sequence (DNA): TGTGCCAGCAGCTTACTAGCGGGGGGCCAAGAGACCCAGTACTTC. J is TRBJ2-5 and V is TRBV11-2, with 11 bases aligning to TRBD2. The CDR3 length is 15 residues. Germline CDR1 SGHAT, CDR2 FQNNGV. Trimming at V came to 2 bases and at J to 1 base, leaving 0 bases not matched to a gene.

The chain carries TRBV4-1 and TRBJ2-7; 10 bases match TRBD1. Trimming took 9 bases from V and 1 from J; bases not matched to a gene: 9. The CDR3 has 15 amino acids. Per the germline V gene, CDR1 is MGHRA and CDR2 is YSYEKL. The CDR3 is CASTLRQGASYEQYF. In nucleotides, the CDR3 is TGCGCCAGTACCCTGAGACAGGGGGCGTCCTACGAGCAGTACTTC.

This rearrangement joins TRBV3-1 (or the pseudogene TRBV3-2) to TRBJ2-5, with TRBD2 as a possible D gene (5 bases). Trimming shortened V by 4 bases and J by 4 bases, and 10 bases separated the two germline ends. Germline-derived CDR1 and CDR2 are LGHDT and YNNKEL (reference sequence). CDR3 length: 13 amino acids. Here the CDR3 reads CASSRTAPETQYF. CDR3 sequence (DNA): TGTGCCAGCAGCCGGACTGCCCCAGAGACCCAGTACTTC.

The gene calls are TRBV28 and TRBJ1-1, with a possible D match to TRBD1 (6 bases). Trimming took off 6 bases at V and 5 bases at J, with 19 bases between the two ends. Germline V gene data show CDR1 as MDHEN and CDR2 as SYDVKM. The CDR3 runs 15 residues. The chain's CDR3 is CASRPHRERVTEAFF. In DNA form, the CDR3 reads TGTGCCAGCAGGCCCCACAGGGAGAGGGTTACTGAAGCTTTCTTT. The variable domain in full, with the rest retrieved from reference TRBV28 and TRBJ1-1, is DVKVTQSSRYLVKRTGEKVFLECVQDMDHENMFWYRQDPGLGLRLIYFSYDVKMKEKGDIPEGYSVSREKKERFSLILESASTNQTSMYLCASRPHRERVTEAFFGQGTRLTVV.

The table lists this clone with a few counts. J is TRBJ2-7 and V is TRBV10-1; 7 nucleotides match TRBD1. CDR1 WNHNN and CDR2 SYGVQD come from the germline V gene (reference sequence). V trimming: 9 bases; J trimming: 2 bases; junction bases outside the gene matches: 4. The CDR3 loop spans 12 amino acids. The CDR3 coding sequence is TGCGCCAGACCGGGACAGACCTACGAGCAGTACTTC. It encodes CARPGQTYEQYF.

CDR3 sequence reads: CASSASGTAVEAFF. The CDR3 nucleotides read TGTGCCAGCAGCGCATCCGGGACAGCCGTTGAAGCTTTCTTT. The rearrangement uses TRBV11-3 and TRBJ1-1, with 7 nucleotides matching TRBD1. Germline loops: CDR1 SGHNT, CDR2 YENEEA. This CDR3 has 14 amino acids. Trimming at V came to 5 bases and at J to 7 bases, leaving 10 bases not matched to a gene.

V usage is TRBV30 and J usage is TRBJ1-6; TRBD1 matches at 7 bases. The V and J ends lost 5 bases and 0 bases, in that order; junction bases with no gene match: 7. The CDR3 consists of 16 residues. Germline V gene lookup returns CDR1 GTSNPN and CDR2 SVGIG (reference sequence). CDR3: CAWLRTGSSYNSPLHF. The CDR3 region has the DNA TGTGCCTGGCTACGGACAGGAAGCTCCTATAATTCACCCCTCCACTTT.

V gene TRBV2 combines with J gene TRBJ1-3; TRBD1 matches 7 bases. Germline CDR1 reads SNHLY; CDR2 reads FYNNEI. The J segment lost 3 bases and the V segment lost 5 bases, leaving 4 bases of the junction unmatched. The CDR3 runs 14 residues. Written as DNA, the CDR3 is TGTGCCAGCAGTTACGACAGGGTTGGAAACACCATATATTTT. Translating it yields CASSYDRVGNTIYF.

This chain joins TRBV5-8 and TRBJ2-2; 7 nucleotides align to TRBD1. This CDR3 has 16 residues. With 5 bases clipped from V and 5 bases from J, the junction kept 12 bases outside the gene matches. Germline values: CDR1 SGHTS, CDR2 YDEGEE. CDR3 nucleotides: TGTGCCAGCAGGCCTACCCCGGGACAGAGGACCGGGGAGCTGTTTTTT. Translated: CASRPTPGQRTGELFF.

The chain uses TRBV11-2 and TRBJ2-5; 8 nucleotides align to TRBD1. CDR1 is SGHAT and CDR2 is FQNNGV in the germline V gene. The CDR3 spans 15 residues. V shed 5 bases, J shed 4 bases, and the junction held 9 bases outside the gene matches. CDR3 region: CASSSGQGRGETQYF. The CDR3 DNA follows: TGTGCCAGCAGCAGTGGACAGGGTCGGGGAGAGACCCAGTACTTC.

The CDR3 DNA reads as TGTGCCTGGAGCGTTAGCGGGAGCAAGAATGAGCAGTTCTTC. It yields the protein CAWSVSGSKNEQFF. The V and J genes are TRBV30 and TRBJ2-1; TRBD2 matches at 9 bases. From germline, CDR1 is GTSNPN and CDR2 SVGIG (reference sequence). The V segment lost 3 bases and the J segment 7 bases; nucleotides outside the gene matches: 7. The CDR3 has 14 amino acids.

The V and J genes are TRBV7-9 and TRBJ2-7; D uncertain. V was clipped by 5 bases and J by 1 base, with 15 bases between them. The V gene's germline CDR1 is SEHNR and CDR2 FQNEAQ (reference sequence). The CDR3 totals 15 residues. CDR3 sequence reads: CASSARRQLSYEQYF. As DNA, the CDR3 is TGTGCCAGCAGCGCGCGGCGGCAGCTTTCCTACGAGCAGTACTTC. Full variable domain (missing parts from reference TRBV7-9 and TRBJ2-7): DTGVSQNPRHKITKRGQNVTFRCDPISEHNRLYWYRQTLGQGPEFLTYFQNEAQLEKSRLLSDRFSAERPKGSFSTLEIQRTEQGDSAMYLCASSARRQLSYEQYFGPGTRLTVT.